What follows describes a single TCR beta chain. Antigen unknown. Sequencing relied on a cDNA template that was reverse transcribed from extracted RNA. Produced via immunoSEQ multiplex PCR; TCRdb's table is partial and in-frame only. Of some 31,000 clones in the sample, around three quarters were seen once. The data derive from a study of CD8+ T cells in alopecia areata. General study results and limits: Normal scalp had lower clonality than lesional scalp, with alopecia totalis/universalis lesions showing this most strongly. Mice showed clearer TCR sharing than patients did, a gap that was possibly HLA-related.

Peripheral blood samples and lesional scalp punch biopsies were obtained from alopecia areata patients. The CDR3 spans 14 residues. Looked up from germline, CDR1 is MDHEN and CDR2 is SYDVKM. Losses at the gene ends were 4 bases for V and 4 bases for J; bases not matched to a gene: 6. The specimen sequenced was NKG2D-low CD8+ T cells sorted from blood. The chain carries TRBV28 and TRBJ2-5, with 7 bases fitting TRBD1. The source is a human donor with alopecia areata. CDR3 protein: CASSSRDSSETQYF. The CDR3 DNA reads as TGTGCCAGCAGTTCCAGGGACAGCTCAGAGACCCAGTACTTC.